This T cell receptor (beta chain) was identified in a study of cytomegalovirus exposure and HLA in healthy donors. V dropped 0 bases and J dropped 1 base, with 9 bases sitting between them. The CDR3 length is 15 residues. Germline V gene lookup returns CDR1 KGHSH and CDR2 LQKENI. Sequencing was performed with immunoSEQ multiplex PCR; in TCRdb, only in-frame clones are kept and a portion is missing. The data hold approximately 150,000 clones, with more than 75% observed a single time. Sequencing was carried out using PBMCs. The V gene is TRBV18, the J gene TRBJ2-5; D may be TRBD2 (7 bases). This receptor was obtained from a man between 18 and 29 years old in good health and CMV-seropositive. For the CDR3, the DNA is TGTGCCAGCTCACCACCGGCGGGGGCCCAAGAGACCCAGTACTTC. Protein product: CASSPPAGAQETQYF.